The 9 T cell receptor beta chains presented below share a single source sample, sequenced in a study of shared clonotypes between healthy human individuals. TCRdb's table, derived via immunoSEQ multiplex PCR, lists solely in-frame clones and lacks some. The data hold about 2 million clones, with roughly 94% observed a single time. The sequenced material came from naive CD4+ T cells sorted from blood. As to subset: CD45RA+ positively selected. The source of these receptors is a man aged 18 to 30 in good health.

The chain is built from TRBV30 and TRBJ1-3; D remains ambiguous. Trimming stripped 0 bases from V and 5 bases from J, with 14 bases between. The length of the CDR3 is 15 residues. CDR1 and CDR2 (germline): GTSNPN, SVGIG (reference sequence). The chain's CDR3 is CAWSVQNSLRNTIYF. For the CDR3, the DNA is TGTGCCTGGAGTGTACAAAACAGCTTGAGAAACACCATATATTTT.

The chain couples TRBV5-1 to TRBJ2-5, with a weak D call TRBD1 (6 bases). The CDR3 has 14 amino acids. Trimming pared 2 bases from V and 5 bases from J, leaving 13 bases between. In germline, CDR1 is SGHRS, CDR2 YFSETQ. The CDR3 DNA follows: TGCGCCAGCAGCTTCGGACAGCGGTGGGAGACCCAGTACTTC. This gives the protein CASSFGQRWETQYF.

The chain couples TRBV5-5 to TRBJ1-6; the D is unclear. With 0 bases removed from V and 4 bases from J, the gap between germline ends came to 14 bases. The CDR3 has 17 amino acids. Per the germline V gene, CDR1 is SGHKS and CDR2 is YYEKEE (reference sequence). CDR3 region: CASSLAKTFPYNSPLHF. The DNA for the CDR3 is TGTGCCAGCAGCTTGGCGAAAACATTCCCATATAATTCACCCCTCCACTTT.

The genes are TRBV30 and TRBJ2-2; 9 bases align to TRBD2. J gave up 1 base and V 4 bases, and 1 base lay outside the gene matches. The CDR3 length is 14 residues. Per germline, CDR1 GTSNPN and CDR2 SVGIG (reference sequence). As DNA, the CDR3 is TGTGCCTGGACTAGCGGGGTGAACACCGGGGAGCTGTTTTTT. Protein sequence: CAWTSGVNTGELFF.

The rearrangement links TRBV6-5 to TRBJ2-2; no reliable D call. V shed 0 bases and J shed 2 bases, with 7 bases lying between them. CDR1 MNHEY and CDR2 SVGAGI come from the germline V gene. The CDR3 loop spans 15 amino acids. For the CDR3, the DNA is TGTGCCAGCAGTTACTCGAGGCCAAACACCGGGGAGCTGTTTTTT. It specifies CASSYSRPNTGELFF.

CDR3 nucleotides: TGCGCCAGCAGCAAAGGGGATGTAGTAGAAAACACCATATATTTT. Translated, it gives CASSKGDVVENTIYF. The V call is TRBV5-1, the J call TRBJ1-3, with D perhaps matching TRBD1 (5 bases). CDR3 size: 15 residues. CDR1 and CDR2 (germline): SGHRS, YFSETQ. Between the trimmed V and J ends, which lost 4 bases and 6 bases, there was a span of 17 bases. Supplemented by reference TRBV5-1 and TRBJ1-3, the full variable domain reads KAGVTQTPRYLIKTRGQQVTLSCSPISGHRSVSWYQQTPGQGLQFLFEYFSETQRNKGNFPGRFSGRQFSNSRSEMNVSTLELGDSALYLCASSKGDVVENTIYFGEGSWLTVV.

The chain is built from TRBV10-3 and TRBJ2-1, with 12 bases identical to TRBD2. The V gene's germline CDR1 is ENHRY and CDR2 SYGVKD. Trimming cost V 2 bases and J 5 bases; bases outside gene matches: 4. The CDR3 is 16 amino acids. Here the CDR3 reads CAISEQLAGGNNEQFF. Written as DNA, the CDR3 is TGTGCCATCAGTGAGCAACTAGCGGGGGGAAACAATGAGCAGTTCTTC.

The CDR3 nucleotides are TGTGCCAGCAGTTTAGGGGTCGATCGGGTCAACACTGAAGCTTTCTTT. Encoded protein: CASSLGVDRVNTEAFF. V and J are TRBV27 and TRBJ1-1; unclear D gene. Trimming left V 2 bases short and J 2 bases short, with 15 bases between. CDR1 and CDR2 (germline): MNHEY, SMNVEV (reference sequence). CDR3 size: 16 residues.

The rearrangement joins TRBV30 to TRBJ1-2; D ambiguous. This CDR3 is 16 amino acids long. CDR1 is GTSNPN and CDR2 is SVGIG in the germline V gene (reference sequence). The germline V and J ends were trimmed by 4 bases and 4 bases, with 22 bases remaining between them. The CDR3 nucleotides are TGTGCCTGGATCTCTGGAGGAGTCAGCCCATCCTATGGCTACACCTTC. Protein sequence: CAWISGGVSPSYGYTF.